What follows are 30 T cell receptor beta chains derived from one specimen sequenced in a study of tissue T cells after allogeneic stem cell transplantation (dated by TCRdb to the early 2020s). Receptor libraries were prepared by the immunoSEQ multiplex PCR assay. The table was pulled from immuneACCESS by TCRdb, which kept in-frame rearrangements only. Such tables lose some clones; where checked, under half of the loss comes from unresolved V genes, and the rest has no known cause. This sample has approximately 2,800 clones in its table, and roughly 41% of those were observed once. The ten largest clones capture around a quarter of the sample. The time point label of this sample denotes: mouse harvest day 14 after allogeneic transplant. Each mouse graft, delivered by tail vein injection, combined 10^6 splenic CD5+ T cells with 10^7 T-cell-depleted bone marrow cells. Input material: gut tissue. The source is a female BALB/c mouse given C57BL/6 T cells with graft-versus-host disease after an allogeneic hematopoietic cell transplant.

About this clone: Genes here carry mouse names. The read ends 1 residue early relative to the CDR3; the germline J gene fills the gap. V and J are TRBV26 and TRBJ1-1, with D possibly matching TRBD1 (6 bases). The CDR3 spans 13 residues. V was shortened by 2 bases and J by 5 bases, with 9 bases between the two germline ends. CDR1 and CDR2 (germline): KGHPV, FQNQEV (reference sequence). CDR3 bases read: TGTGCCAGCAGTCTGCTGGGGGCGACAGAAGTCTTC. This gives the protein CASSLLGATEVF. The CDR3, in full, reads CASSLLGATEVFF.

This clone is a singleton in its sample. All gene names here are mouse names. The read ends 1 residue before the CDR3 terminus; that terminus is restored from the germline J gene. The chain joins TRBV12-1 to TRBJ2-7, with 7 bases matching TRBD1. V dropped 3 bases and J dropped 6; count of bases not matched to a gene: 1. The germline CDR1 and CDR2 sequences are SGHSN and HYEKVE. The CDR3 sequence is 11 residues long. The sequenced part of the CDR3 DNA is TGTGCCAGCTCTTACAGGGGTGAACAGTAC. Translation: CASSYRGEQY. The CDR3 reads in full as CASSYRGEQYF.

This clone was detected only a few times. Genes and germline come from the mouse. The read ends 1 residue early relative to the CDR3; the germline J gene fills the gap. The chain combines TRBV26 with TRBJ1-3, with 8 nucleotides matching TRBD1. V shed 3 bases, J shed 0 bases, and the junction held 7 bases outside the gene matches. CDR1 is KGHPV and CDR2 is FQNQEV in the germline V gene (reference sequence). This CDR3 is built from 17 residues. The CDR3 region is CASSLGQGPFSGNTLYF. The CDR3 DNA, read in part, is TGTGCCAGCAGTCTTGGACAGGGCCCCTTTTCTGGAAATACGCTCTAT.

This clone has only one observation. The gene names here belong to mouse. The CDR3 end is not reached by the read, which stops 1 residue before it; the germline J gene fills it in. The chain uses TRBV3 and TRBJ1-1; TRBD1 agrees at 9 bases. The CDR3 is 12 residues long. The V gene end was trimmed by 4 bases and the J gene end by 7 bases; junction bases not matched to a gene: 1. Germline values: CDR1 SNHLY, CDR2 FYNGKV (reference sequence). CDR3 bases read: TGTGCCAGCAGCTCGGGACAGGGAGAAGTCTTC. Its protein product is CASSSGQGEVF. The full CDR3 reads CASSSGQGEVFF.

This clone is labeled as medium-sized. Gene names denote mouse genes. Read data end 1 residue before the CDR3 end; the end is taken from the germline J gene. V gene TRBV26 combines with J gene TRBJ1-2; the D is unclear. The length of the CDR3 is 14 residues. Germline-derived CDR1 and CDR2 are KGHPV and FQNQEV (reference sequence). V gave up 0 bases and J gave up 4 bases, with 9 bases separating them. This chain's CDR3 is CASSLSWVRSDYTF. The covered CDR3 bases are TGTGCCAGCAGTCTGTCCTGGGTCCGCTCCGACTACACC.

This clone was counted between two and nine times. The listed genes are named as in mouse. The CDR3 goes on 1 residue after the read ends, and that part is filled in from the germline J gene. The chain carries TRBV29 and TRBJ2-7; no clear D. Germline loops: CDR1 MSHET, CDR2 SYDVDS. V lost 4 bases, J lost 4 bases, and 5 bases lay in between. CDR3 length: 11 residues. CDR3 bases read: TGTGCTAGCAGTTCGAATTATGAACAGTAC. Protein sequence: CASSSNYEQY. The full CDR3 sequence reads CASSSNYEQYF.

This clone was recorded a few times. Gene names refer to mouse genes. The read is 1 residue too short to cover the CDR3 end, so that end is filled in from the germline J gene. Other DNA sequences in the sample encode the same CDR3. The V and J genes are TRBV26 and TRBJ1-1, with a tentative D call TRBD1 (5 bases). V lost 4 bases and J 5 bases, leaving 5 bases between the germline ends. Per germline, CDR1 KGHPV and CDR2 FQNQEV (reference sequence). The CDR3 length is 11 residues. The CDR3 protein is CASSPGTEVFF. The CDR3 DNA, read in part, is TGTGCCAGCAGTCCAGGGACAGAAGTCTTC.

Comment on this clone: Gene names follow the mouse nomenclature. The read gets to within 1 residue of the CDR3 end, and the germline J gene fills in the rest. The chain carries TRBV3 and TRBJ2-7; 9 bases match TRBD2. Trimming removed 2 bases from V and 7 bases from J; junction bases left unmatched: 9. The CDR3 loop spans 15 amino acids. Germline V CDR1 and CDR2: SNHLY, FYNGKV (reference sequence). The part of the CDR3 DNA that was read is TGTGCCAGCAGCTTATTTGGGGGGGCGCTAGTGGAACAGTAC. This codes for CASSLFGGALVEQY. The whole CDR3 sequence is CASSLFGGALVEQYF.

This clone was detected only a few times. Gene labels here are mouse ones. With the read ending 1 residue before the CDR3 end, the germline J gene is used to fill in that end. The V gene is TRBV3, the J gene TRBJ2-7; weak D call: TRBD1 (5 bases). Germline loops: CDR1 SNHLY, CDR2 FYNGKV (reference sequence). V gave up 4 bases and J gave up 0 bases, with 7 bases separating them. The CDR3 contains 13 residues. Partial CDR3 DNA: TGTGCCAGCAGCTACAGGATCTCCTATGAACAGTAC. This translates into CASSYRISYEQY. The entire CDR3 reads CASSYRISYEQYF.

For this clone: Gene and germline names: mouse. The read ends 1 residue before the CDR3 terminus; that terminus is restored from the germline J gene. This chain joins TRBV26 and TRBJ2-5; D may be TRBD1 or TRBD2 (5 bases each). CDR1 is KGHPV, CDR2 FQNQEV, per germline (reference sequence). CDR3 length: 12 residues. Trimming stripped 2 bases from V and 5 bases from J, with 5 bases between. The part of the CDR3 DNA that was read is TGTGCCAGCAGTCTGGGGGGAGACACCCAGTAC. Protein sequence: CASSLGGDTQY. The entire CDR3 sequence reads CASSLGGDTQYF. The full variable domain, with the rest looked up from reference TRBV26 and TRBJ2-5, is NSKVIQTPRYLVKGQGQKAKMRCIPEKGHPVVFWYQQNKNNEFKFLINFQNQEVLQQIDMTEKRFSAECPSNSPCSLEIQSSEAGDSALYLCASSLGGDTQYFGPGTRLLVL.

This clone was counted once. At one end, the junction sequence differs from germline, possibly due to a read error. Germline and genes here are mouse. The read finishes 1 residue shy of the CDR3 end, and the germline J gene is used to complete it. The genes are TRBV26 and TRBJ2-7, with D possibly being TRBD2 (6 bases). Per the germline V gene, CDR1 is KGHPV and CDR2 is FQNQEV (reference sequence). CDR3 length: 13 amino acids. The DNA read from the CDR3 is TGTGCCAGCGGTCTGGGGAGCTCCTATGAACAGTAC. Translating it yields CASGLGSSYEQY. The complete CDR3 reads CASGLGSSYEQYF.

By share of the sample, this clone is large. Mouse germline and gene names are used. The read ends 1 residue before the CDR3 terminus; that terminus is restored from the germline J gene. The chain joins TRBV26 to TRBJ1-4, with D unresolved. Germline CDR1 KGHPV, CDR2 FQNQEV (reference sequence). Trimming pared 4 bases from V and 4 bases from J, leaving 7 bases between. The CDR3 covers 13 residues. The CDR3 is CASSRQDNERLFF. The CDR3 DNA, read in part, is TGTGCCAGCAGTCGGCAGGACAACGAAAGATTATTT.

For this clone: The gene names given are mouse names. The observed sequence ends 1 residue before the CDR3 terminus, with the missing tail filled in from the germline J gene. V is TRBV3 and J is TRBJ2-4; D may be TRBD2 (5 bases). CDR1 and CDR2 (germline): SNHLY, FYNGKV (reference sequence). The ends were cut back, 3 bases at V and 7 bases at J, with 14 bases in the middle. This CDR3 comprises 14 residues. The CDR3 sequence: CASSFSLGPDTLYF. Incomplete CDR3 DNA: TGTGCCAGCAGCTTTTCTCTGGGCCCGGACACCTTGTAC.

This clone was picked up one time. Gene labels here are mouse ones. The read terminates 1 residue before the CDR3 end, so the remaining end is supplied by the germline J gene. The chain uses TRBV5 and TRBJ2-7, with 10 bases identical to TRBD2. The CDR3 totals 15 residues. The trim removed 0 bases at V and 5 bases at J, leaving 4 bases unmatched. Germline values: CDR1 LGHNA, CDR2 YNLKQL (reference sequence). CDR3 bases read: TGTGCCAGCAGCCAAGACCCTGGGGGGGCGGATGAACAGTAC. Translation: CASSQDPGGADEQY. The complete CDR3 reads CASSQDPGGADEQYF.

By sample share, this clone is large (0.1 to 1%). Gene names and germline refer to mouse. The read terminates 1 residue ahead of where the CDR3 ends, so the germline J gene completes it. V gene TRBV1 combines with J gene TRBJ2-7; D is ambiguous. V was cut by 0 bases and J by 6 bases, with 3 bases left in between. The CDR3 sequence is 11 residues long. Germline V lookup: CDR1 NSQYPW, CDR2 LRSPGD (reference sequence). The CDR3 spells CTCSAEGEQYF. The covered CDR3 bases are TGCACCTGCAGTGCAGAAGGTGAACAGTAC.

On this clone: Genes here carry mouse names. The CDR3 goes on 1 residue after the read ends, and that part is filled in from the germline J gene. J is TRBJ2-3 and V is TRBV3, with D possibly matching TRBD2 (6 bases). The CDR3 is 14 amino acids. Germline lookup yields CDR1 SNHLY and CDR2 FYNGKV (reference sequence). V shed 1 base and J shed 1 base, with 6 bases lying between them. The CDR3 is CASSLVGGAETLYF. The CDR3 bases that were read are TGTGCCAGCAGCTTAGTGGGGGGTGCAGAAACGCTGTAT.

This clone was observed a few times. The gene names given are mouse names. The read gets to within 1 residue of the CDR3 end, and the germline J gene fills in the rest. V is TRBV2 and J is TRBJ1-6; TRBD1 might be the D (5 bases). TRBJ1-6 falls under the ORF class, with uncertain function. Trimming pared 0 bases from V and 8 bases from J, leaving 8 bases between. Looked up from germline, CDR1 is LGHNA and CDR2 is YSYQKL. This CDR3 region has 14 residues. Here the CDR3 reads CASSQDEGYSPLYF. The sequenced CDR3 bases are TGTGCCAGCAGCCAAGATGAGGGGTATTCGCCCCTCTAC.

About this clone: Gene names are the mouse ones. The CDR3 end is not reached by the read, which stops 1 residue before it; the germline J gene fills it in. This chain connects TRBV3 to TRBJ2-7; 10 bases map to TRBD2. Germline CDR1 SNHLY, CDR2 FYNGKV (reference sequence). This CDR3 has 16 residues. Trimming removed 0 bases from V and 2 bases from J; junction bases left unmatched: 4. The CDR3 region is CASSLAPGLGAYEQYF. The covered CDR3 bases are TGTGCCAGCAGCTTAGCCCCCGGACTGGGGGCCTATGAACAGTAC.

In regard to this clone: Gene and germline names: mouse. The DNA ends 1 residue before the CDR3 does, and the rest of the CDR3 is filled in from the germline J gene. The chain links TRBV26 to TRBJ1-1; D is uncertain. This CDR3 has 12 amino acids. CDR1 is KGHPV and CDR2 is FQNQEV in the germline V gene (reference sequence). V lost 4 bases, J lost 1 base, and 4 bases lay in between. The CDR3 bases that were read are TGTGCCAGCAGTCAGGGAAACACAGAAGTCTTC. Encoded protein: CASSQGNTEVF. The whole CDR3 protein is CASSQGNTEVFF.

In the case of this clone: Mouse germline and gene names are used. The covered CDR3 bases are TGTGCCAGCAGTTTAATCCCCGCAGATGCAGAAACGCTGTAT. Its protein is CASSLIPADAETLY. The CDR3 in full is CASSLIPADAETLYF. The V gene is TRBV15, the J gene TRBJ2-3; D gene unclear. The read is 1 residue too short to cover the CDR3 end, so that end is filled in from the germline J gene. CDR1 is SGHND, CDR2 FRSKSL, per germline. The CDR3 runs 15 residues. V was trimmed by 2 bases and J by 2 bases, leaving 11 bases between them.

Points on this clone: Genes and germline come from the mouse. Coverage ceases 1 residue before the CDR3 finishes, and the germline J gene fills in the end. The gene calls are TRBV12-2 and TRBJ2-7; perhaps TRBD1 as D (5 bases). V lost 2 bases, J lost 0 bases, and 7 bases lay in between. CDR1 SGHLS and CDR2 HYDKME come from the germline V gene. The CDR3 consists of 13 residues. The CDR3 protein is CASSPQGSYEQYF. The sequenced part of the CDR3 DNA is TGTGCCAGCTCTCCGCAGGGCTCCTATGAACAGTAC.

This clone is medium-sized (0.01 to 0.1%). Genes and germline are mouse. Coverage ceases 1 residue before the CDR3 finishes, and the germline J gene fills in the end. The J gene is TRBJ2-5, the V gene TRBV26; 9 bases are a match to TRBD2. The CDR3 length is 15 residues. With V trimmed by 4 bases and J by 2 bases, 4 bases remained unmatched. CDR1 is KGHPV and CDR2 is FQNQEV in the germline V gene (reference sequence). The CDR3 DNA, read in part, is TGTGCCAGCAGTCGACTGGGGGTTGGCCAAGACACCCAGTAC. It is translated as CASSRLGVGQDTQY. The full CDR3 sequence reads CASSRLGVGQDTQYF.

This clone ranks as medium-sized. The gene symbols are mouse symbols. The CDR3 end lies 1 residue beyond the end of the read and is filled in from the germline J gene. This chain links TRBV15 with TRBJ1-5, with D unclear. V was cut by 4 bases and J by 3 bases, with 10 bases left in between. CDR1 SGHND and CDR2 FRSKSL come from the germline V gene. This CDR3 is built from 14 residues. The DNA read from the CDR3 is TGTGCCAGCAGTTCGGGGAAGGGCAACCAGGCTCCGCTT. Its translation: CASSSGKGNQAPL. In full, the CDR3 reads CASSSGKGNQAPLF.

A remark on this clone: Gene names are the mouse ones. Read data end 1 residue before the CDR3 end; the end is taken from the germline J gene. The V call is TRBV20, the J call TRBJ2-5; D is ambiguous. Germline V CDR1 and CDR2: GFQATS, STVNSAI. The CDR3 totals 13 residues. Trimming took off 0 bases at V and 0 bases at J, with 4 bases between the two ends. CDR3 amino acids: CGARDNNQDTQYF. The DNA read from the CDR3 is TGTGGTGCTAGGGACAATAACCAAGACACCCAGTAC.

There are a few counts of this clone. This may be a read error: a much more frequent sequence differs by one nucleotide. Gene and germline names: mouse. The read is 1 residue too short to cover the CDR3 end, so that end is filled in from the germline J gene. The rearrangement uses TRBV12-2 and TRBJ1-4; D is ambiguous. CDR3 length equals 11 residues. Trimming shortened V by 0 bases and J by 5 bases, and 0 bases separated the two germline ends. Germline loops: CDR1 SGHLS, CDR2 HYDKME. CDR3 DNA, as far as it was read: TGTGCCAGCTCTCTCAACGAAAGATTATTT. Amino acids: CASSLNERLF. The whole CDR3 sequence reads CASSLNERLFF. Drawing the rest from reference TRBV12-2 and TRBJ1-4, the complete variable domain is NSGVVQSPRYIIKGKGERSILKCIPISGHLSVAWYQQTQGQELKFFIQHYDKMERDKGNLPSRFSVQQFDDYHSEMNMSALELEDSAVYFCASSLNERLFFGHGTKLSVL.

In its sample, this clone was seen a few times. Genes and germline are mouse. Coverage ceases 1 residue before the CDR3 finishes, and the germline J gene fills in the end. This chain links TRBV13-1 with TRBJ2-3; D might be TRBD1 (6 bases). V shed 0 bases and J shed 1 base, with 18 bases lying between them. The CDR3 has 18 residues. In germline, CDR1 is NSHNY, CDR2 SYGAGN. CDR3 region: CASSDAQWRGLGAETLYF. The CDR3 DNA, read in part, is TGTGCCAGCAGTGATGCACAGTGGAGGGGGTTGGGTGCAGAAACGCTGTAT.

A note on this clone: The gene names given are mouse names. The CDR3 loop is CASSSTGGAGEQFF. The sequenced part of the CDR3 DNA is TGTGCCAGCAGCTCGACTGGGGGGGCGGGTGAGCAGTTC. The chain combines TRBV3 with TRBJ2-1; 12 nucleotides line up with TRBD2. The read finishes 1 residue shy of the CDR3 end, and the germline J gene is used to complete it. The germline V gene encodes CDR1 SNHLY and CDR2 FYNGKV (reference sequence). V was clipped by 4 bases and J by 9 bases; unmatched bases: 4. The CDR3 extends over 14 amino acids.

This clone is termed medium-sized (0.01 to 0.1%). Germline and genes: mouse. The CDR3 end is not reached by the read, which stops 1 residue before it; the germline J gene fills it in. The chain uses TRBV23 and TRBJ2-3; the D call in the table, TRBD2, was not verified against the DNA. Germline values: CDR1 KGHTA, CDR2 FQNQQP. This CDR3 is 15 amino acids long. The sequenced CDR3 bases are TGCTCCAGCAGTCGACTGGGGTCTAGTGCAGAAACGCTGTAT. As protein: CSSSRLGSSAETLY. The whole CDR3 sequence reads CSSSRLGSSAETLYF.

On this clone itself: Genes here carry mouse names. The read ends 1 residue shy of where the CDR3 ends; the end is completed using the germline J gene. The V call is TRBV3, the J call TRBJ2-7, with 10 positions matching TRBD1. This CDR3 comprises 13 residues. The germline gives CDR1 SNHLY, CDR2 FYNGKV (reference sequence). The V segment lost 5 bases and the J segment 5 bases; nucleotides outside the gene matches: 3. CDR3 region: CASSPDRGDEQYF. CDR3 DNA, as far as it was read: TGTGCCAGCAGCCCGGACAGGGGGGATGAACAGTAC.

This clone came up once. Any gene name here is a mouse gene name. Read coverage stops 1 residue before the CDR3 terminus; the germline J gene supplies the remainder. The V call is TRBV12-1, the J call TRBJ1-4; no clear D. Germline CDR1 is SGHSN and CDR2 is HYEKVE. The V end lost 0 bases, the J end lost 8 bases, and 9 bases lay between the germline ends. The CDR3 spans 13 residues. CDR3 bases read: TGTGCCAGCTCTCTCGACGAAGGGGAAAGATTATTT. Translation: CASSLDEGERLF. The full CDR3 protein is CASSLDEGERLFF.